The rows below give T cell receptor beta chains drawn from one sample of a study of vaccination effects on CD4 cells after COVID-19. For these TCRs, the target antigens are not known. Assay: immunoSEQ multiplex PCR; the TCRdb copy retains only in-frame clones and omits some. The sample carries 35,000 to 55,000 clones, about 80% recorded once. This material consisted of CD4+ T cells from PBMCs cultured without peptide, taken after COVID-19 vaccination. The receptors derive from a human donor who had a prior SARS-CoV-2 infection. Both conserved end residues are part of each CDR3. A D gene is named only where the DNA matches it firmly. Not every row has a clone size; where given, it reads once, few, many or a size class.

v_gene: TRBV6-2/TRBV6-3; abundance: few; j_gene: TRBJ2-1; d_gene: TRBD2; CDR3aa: CASSLGSGRAQLGQFF; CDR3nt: TGTGCCAGCAGTCTAGGTAGCGGGAGGGCCCAATTAGGGCAGTTCTTC
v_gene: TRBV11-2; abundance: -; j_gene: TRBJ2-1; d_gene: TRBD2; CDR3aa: CASSLGRGGSYNEQFF; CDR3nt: TGTGCCAGCAGCTTAGGTCGGGGGGGCTCCTACAATGAGCAGTTCTTC
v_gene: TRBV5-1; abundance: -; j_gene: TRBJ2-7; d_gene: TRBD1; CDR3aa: CASSRGQGDEQYF; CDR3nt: TGCGCCAGCAGCCGTGGACAGGGCGACGAGCAGTACTTC
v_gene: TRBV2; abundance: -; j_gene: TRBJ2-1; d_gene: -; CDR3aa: CASSGFNEQFF; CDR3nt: TGTGCCAGCAGTGGGTTTAATGAGCAGTTCTTC